This T cell receptor (beta chain) was observed in a study of OX40 agonist ivuxolimab in advanced cancers. Turning to the study itself: Hepatocellular carcinoma, melanoma, renal cell or head and neck cancer occurred in dose-escalation patients.

Findings and limits, study-wide: The average count of expanded clones was higher among CD8+ T cells than among CD4+. Expanded peripheral T cells had an undetermined antigen specificity.

Germline CDR1 MDHEN, CDR2 SYDVKM. The CDR3 loop spans 16 amino acids. Trimming stripped 7 bases from V and 2 bases from J, with 18 bases between. In regard to this clone: The antigen remains unidentified.

Any history of autoimmune disease or systemic immunosuppression disqualified patients. Sequenced by immunoSEQ multiplex PCR; TCRdb stores in-frame clones only, minus some. The table shows 30,000 to 50,000 clones, with around 89% occurring only once. This TCR was recovered from an adult with an advanced solid tumor such as melanoma, head and neck, liver or kidney cancer. The material sequenced was CD4+ or CD8+ T cells sorted from blood, taken in a trial of the OX40 agonist ivuxolimab. This rearrangement joins TRBV28 to TRBJ1-3; D unclear. CDR3 residues: CASTPRDQMTGNTIYF. CDR3 DNA: TGTGCCAGCACCCCGCGAGACCAAATGACTGGAAACACCATATATTTT.